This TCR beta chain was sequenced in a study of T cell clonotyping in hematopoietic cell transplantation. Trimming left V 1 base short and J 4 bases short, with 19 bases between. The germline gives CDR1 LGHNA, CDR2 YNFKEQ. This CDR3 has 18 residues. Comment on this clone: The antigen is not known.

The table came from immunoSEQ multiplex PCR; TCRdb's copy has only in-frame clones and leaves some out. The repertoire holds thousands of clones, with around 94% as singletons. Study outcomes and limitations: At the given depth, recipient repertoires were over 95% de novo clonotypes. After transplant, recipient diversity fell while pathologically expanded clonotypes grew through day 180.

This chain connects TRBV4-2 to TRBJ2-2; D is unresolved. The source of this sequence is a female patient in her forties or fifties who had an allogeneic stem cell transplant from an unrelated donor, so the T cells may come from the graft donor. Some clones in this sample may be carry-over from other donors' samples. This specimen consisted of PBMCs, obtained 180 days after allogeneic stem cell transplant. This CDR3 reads CASSQAVVGFLGTGELFF. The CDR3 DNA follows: TGTGCCAGCAGCCAAGCCGTTGTTGGGTTTTTGGGCACCGGGGAGCTGTTTTTT.